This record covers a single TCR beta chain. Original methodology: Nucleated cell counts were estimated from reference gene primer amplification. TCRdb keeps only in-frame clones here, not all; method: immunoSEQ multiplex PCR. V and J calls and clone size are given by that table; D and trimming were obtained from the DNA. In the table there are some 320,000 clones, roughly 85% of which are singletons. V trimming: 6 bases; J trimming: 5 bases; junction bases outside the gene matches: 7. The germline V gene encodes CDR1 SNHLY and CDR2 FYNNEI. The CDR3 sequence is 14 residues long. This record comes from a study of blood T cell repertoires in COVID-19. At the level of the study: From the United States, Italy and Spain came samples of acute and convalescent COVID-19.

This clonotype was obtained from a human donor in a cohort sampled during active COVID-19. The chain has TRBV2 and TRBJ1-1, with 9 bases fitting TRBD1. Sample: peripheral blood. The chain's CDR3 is CASSRQGVPTEAFF. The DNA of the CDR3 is TGTGCCAGCAGCCGACAGGGGGTACCGACTGAAGCTTTCTTT.